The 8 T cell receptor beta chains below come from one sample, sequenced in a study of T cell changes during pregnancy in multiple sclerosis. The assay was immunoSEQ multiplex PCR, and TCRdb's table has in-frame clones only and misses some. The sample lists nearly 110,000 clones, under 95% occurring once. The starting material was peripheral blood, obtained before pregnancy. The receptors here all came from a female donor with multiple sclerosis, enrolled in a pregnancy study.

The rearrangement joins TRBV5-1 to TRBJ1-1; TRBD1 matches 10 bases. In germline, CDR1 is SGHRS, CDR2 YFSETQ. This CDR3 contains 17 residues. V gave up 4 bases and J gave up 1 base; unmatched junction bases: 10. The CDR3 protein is CASSQRGTGARNTEAFF. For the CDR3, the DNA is TGCGCCAGCAGCCAGAGGGGGACAGGGGCGAGGAACACTGAAGCTTTCTTT.

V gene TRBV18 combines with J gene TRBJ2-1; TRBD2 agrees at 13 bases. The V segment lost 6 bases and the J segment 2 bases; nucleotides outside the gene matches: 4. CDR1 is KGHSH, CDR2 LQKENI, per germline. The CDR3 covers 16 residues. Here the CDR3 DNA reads TGTGCCAGCTCTCGACTAGCGGGAGGAACCTACAATGAGCAGTTCTTC. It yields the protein CASSRLAGGTYNEQFF.

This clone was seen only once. The CDR3 nucleotides read TGTGCCAGCAGCACTTCCGGGACAGGGTTTGTATATGAGCAGTTCTTC. Residues: CASSTSGTGFVYEQFF. The chain carries TRBV7-6 and TRBJ2-1, with 9 bases that match TRBD1. The CDR3 spans 16 residues. The trim removed 5 bases at V and 8 bases at J, leaving 13 bases unmatched. CDR1 and CDR2 (germline): SGHVS, FNYEAQ. Full variable domain (missing parts from reference TRBV7-6 and TRBJ2-1): GAGVSQSPRYKVTKRGQDVALRCDPISGHVSLYWYRQALGQGPEFLTYFNYEAQQDKSGLPNDRFSAERPEGSISTLTIQRTEQRDSAMYRCASSTSGTGFVYEQFFGPGTRLTVL.

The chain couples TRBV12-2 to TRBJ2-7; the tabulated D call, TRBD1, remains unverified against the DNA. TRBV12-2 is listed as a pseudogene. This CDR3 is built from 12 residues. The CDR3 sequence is CASRGDRGEQYF. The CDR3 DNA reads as TGTGCAAGTCGCGGGGACAGGGGCGAGCAGTACTTC.

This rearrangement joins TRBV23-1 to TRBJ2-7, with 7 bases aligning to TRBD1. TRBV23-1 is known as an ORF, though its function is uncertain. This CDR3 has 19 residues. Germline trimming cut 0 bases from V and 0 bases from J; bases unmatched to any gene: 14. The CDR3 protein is CASSQSNPTDRLSSYEQYF. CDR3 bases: TGCGCCAGCAGTCAATCCAACCCCACGGACAGGCTAAGCTCCTACGAGCAGTACTTC.

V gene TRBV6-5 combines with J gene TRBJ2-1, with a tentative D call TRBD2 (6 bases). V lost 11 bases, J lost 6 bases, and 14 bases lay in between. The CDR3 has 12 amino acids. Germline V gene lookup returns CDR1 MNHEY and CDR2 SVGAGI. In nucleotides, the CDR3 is TGTGCCGCCCGGGACTTGGGCAATGAGCAGTTCTTC. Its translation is CAARDLGNEQFF.

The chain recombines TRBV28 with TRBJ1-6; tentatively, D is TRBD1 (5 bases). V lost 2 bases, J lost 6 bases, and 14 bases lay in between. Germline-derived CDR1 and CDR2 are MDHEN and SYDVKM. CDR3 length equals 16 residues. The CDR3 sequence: CASSLPAGNGNSPLHF. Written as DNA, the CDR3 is TGTGCCAGCAGTTTACCCGCAGGGAACGGTAATTCACCCCTCCACTTT.

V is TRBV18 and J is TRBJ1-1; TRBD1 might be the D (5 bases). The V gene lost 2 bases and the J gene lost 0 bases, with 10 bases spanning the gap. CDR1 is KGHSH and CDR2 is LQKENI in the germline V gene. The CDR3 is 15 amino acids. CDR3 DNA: TGTGCCAGCTCACCAACAAGGGGCGTGAACACTGAAGCTTTCTTT. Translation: CASSPTRGVNTEAFF.